This T cell receptor beta chain was obtained from a study of cytomegalovirus exposure and HLA in healthy donors (dated by TCRdb to 2017 to 2019). In terms of the full investigation: An earlier analysis of 587 of the donors reported 250 to 350 Gb of sequence data and approximately 120 million unique TCR beta sequences obtained from some 170 million T cells. An early release that covered some 640 HLA-typed donors contained approximately 320 gigabases of sequencing data and 70 million to 100 million unique TCR sequences. Of the approximately 400 genotyped donors, 81% were placed in the genetic ancestry cluster associated with self-reported Caucasian donors. The study aimed to test whether signatures of past pathogen exposure could be identified by cataloging public T cell receptors. The T cell repertoires of 700 or so subjects were profiled by immunosequencing and related to cytomegalovirus serostatus. Besides the first cohort of under 700 subjects, a separate validation cohort made up of roughly 120 different subjects was used. To predict cytomegalovirus infection status, the study combined high-throughput TCR immunosequencing, statistical association of individual TCRs with disease status, and machine learning. To study patterns of TCR occurrence, a later analysis re-analyzed previously published TCR beta repertoires from 666 donors and added high-resolution HLA genotyping. Rather than using new phenotypic data, the later analysis identified candidate immune exposures from TCR beta sequences and from how often those sequences occurred across donors. To decide whether each TCR beta V gene segment behaved as functional or pseudogenic, an earlier analysis of fewer than 750 of the donors relied on high-throughput TCR beta sequencing. Donor age, sex, ethnicity and CMV serostatus were compiled alongside the repertoire data. In a later genetic analysis, genome-wide SNP genotypes for 398 of the 666 donors were used, and that subset was treated as a discovery cohort. Every repertoire in the discovery cohort had been generated on one and the same sequencing platform. HLA typing covered class I and class II loci at four-digit resolution. The number of donors typed differed by locus, with about 629-630 for A, B, C, DRB1 and DQB1, roughly 550 for DQA1, 600 to 610 for DPA1, and around 430 for DPB1. A handful of DR-DQ haplotypes were handled as single units for association and clustering because linkage in the cohort was strong. Among 398 genotyped donors of the cohort, an average of around 240,000 unique TCR beta nucleotide sequences were sequenced per donor, roughly a sixth of them non-productive. Points the paper makes about the study in general: A cluster of highly shared sequence variants was judged likely to represent a technical artifact of the sequencing pipeline. Because HLA typing was unavailable for some donors at each locus, only the typed subset was used in association tests. The authors suggested that the approach could potentially be extended to other disease states and immunological phenotypes. In a later genetic analysis, fewer N-insertions in productive TCRs were reported among donors in an Asian-associated ancestry cluster than the 666-donor mean. The earlier analysis of some 560 of the donors excluded 15 to 20 rarely observed V segments, including chromosome 9 orphons, because counts were too low. Roughly uniform sequencing depth across donors was assumed in presence/absence analyses, although this assumption may not hold. In a later analysis, HLA-associated TCR beta chains showed more clonal expansion and lower generation probabilities than non-associated chains that were equally common. At a false discovery rate of 0.05, a later analysis linked approximately 18,000 TCR beta sequences to specific HLA alleles. Because the 87-base-pair reads could not distinguish some IMGT-functional V segments, including TRBV6-2 and TRBV6-3, those segments were excluded. The cohort was sequenced for TCR beta chains only, and without alpha or paired-chain data the features that could be detected were limited. CMV serostatus was the only immune exposure information available for the cohort. In a later analysis, TCR association rates were found to vary across HLA loci, with the most associated TCRs seen for DRB1 alleles and the fewest for HLA-C alleles. When HLA alleles, especially DR and DQ, strongly co-occurred, attributing TCR associations to individual alleles was difficult. Linkage disequilibrium might explain the correlated functional status among segregating V segments, but an unknown experimental factor could not be excluded. A further reported finding was that TCR beta sequences accurately predicted the HLA-A and HLA-B alleles for most subjects in the first cohort. While some public TCRs were present in many individuals, most TCR sequences turned up only very rarely across donors. An association between a missense DCLRE1C variant and V-gene and J-gene trimming of TCR beta chains was found in a later genetic analysis and replicated in an independent cohort. The classifier was reported to diagnose cytomegalovirus status with high specificity and sensitivity in both the original cohort and the validation cohort. In a later analysis, most CMV-associated TCR beta chains were found to appear HLA-restricted, with HLA associations seemingly driven largely by CMV exposure. Broadly in line with IMGT annotations, most TCR beta V segments showed up in productive rearrangements about 87% or about 30% of the time in an earlier analysis of around 550 of the donors. Several of the top co-occurrence clusters appeared to be linked to parvovirus B19, influenza, CMV and Epstein-Barr virus, according to a later analysis. A total of 150 or so TCR beta chains were listed by the study as associated with cytomegalovirus. In vitro tests confirmed that a few of the cytomegalovirus-associated TCR beta chains recognize cytomegalovirus antigens.

Libraries were prepared through the immunoSEQ multiplex PCR assay. The multiplex PCR relied on a mix of 60 forward primers for TCR Vbeta segments and 13 reverse primers for TCR Jbeta segments. The CDR3 region of rearranged TCR beta genes was amplified from genomic DNA by a multiplex PCR assay. The amplified TCR beta libraries were sequenced on the Illumina HiSeq System as 87-base-pair reads. Under the source paper's analysis protocol: A later analysis counted tens of millions of unique TCR beta chains across the 550 to 750 repertoires, and around 12 million of these chains were shared by at least two donors. Raw reads were error-corrected and collapsed into unique sequences with a nearest-neighbor algorithm that merged closely related sequences to remove PCR and sequencing errors. Alignment of CDR3 sequences to IMGT reference sequences was used to assign V, D and J gene segments. For a sequence to be retained, a match of at least six nucleotides was required to both a V gene segment and a J gene segment. A rearrangement was called productive if the CDR3 had no stop codons and remained in frame with V and J, and every other rearrangement was called non-productive. Following IMGT convention, CDR3 was defined as the stretch from the second conserved V-encoded cysteine up to the conserved J-encoded phenylalanine. The earlier analysis of some 540 of the donors excluded any sequence lacking an unambiguous match to a single V gene segment. In an earlier analysis of approximately 550 of the donors, V segments were called functional above 56.7% productive rearrangements and were called segregating when the between-donor standard deviation exceeded 5%. A statistical classification framework was built to diagnose cytomegalovirus status from the catalog of TCR beta chain sequences. V and J gene assignment, in a later analysis, came from comparing TCR nucleotide sequences with IMGT/GENE-DB human TR gene sequences. In a later analysis, CDR3 sequences and most-parsimonious VDJ recombination scenarios were assigned using the TCRdist pipeline. In a later analysis, each TCR beta chain was defined by its CDR3 amino acid sequence together with its V-gene family, and reads lacking a unique V-gene family were excluded. To address suspected cross-contamination and a sequencing artifact, a later analysis removed a few hundred highly shared, low-generation-probability nucleotide sequences. In a later analysis, a clonal expansion index for each public chain was calculated from normalized within-repertoire ranks of inferred template counts. In a later analysis, generation probabilities were computed using a VDJ recombination model fitted to out-of-frame rearrangements, and the results were checked against IGoR. Hypergeometric tests were used in a later analysis to score TCR-TCR, TCR-HLA and TCR-CMV co-occurrence, with a repertoire-size bias correction applied to the TCR pairs. In a later analysis, false discovery rates were estimated by permuting HLA or CMV assignments 20 times. A later analysis grouped co-occurring TCRs with DBSCAN, adding TCRdist sequence similarity when clustering within HLA-allele-positive subsets. Co-occurrence clustering excluded repertoires with fewer than 30,000 or more than 120,000 public chains, plus five with anomalous nucleotide sharing. The table comes from immuneACCESS by way of TCRdb, which keeps in-frame sequences with V and J called. Part of the clones is missing from these tables; in studies checked, under half for an unresolved V gene and the rest for unknown reasons. For V, J and clone size, that table is used; D and trimming come from the DNA. Counted in this sample were approximately 270,000 clones; 80% of them appeared once. The ten most abundant clones make up about 0.3% of the sample.

The cohort consisted of approximately 690 healthy bone marrow donors. At the time of sampling, every cohort member was nominally healthy, though immune exposures that went unrecorded were likely present. The donor was CMV seronegative and was included in the group of 352 seronegative cohort members. A peripheral blood sample was collected from each donor, and TCR beta sequencing was performed on peripheral blood mononuclear cells. The Qiagen DNeasy Blood Extraction Kit was used to extract genomic DNA from the blood cell samples. CDR1 and CDR2 (MNHEY, SVGAGI) derive from the germline V gene. V is trimmed back by 1 base and J by 4 bases, and the junction contains 5 bases that no gene match accounts for. Reading from cysteine to phenylalanine, the CDR3 counts 15 amino acids. The retained sequence is limited to the CDR3, 45 bases, with the frame set at the first base. Only a few counts were recorded for this clone. This clone's antigen is unknown. No quality values exist for individual bases; no much larger clone is one base distant.

Sequenced: PBMCs. This receptor chain uses TRBV6-5 and TRBJ1-2; 8 of the junction bases match TRBD1. The clonotype was recovered from a girl aged 2 to 10 in good health and CMV-seronegative. The bases read TGTGCCAGCAGTTACTTGGACAGGGCAGGCTATGGCTACACCTTC. This yields the protein CASSYLDRAGYGYTF.